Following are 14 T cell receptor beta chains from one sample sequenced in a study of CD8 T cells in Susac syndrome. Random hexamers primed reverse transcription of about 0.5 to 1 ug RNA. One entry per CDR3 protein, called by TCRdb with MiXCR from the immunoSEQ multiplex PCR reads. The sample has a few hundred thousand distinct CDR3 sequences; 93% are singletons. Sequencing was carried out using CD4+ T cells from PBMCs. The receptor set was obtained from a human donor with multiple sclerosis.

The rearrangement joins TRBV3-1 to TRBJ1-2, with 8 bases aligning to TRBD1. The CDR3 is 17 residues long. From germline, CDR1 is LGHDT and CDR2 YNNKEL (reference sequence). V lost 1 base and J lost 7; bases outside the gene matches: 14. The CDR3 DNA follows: TGTGCCAGCAGCCAAGGACAGGGGTCGGGCATTCTGTCTGGCTACACCTTC. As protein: CASSQGQGSGILSGYTF.

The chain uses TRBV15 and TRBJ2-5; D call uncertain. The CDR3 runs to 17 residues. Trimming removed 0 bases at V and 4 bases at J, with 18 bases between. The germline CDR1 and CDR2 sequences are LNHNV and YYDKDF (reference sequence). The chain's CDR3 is CATSRDSSITWGETQYF. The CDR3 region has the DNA TGTGCCACCAGCAGAGATAGCAGCATCACATGGGGAGAGACCCAGTACTTC.

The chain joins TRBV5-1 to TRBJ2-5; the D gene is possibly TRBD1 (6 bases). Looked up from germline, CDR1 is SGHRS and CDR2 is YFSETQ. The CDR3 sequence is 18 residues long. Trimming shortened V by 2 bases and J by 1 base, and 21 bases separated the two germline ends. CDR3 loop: CASSLSPTGQLRQETQYF. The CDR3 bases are TGCGCCAGCAGCTTATCTCCCACCGGACAGTTACGCCAAGAGACCCAGTACTTC.

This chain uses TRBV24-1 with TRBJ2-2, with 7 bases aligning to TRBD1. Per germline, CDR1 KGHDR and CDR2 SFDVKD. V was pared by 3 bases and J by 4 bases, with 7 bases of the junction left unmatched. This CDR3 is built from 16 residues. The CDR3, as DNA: TGTGCCACCAGTGATGACCCGGGACAGCTCACCGGGGAGCTGTTTTTT. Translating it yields CATSDDPGQLTGELFF.

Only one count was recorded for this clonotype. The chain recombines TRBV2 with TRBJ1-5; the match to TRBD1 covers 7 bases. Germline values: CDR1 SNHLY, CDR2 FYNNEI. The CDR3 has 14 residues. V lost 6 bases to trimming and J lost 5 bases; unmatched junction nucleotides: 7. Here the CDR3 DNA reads TGTGCCAGCAGCGTAACAGGGGCCCATCAGCCCCAGCATTTT. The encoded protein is CASSVTGAHQPQHF.

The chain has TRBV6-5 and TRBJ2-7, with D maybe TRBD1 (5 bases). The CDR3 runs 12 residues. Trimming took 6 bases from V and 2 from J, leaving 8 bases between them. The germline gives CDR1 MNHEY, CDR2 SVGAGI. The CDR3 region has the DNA TGTGCCAGCAGGGACATAACCTACGAGCAGTACTTC. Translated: CASRDITYEQYF.

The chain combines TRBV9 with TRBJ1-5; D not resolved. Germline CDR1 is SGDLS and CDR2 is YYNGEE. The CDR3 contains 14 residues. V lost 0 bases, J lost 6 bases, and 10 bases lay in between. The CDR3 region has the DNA TGTGCCAGCAGCGTAGGCATGGGAGGTCAGCCCCAGCATTTT. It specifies CASSVGMGGQPQHF.

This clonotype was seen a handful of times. The CDR3 region is CASSTQVNTEAFF. CDR3 bases: TGCGCCAGCAGTACACAGGTGAACACTGAAGCTTTCTTT. J is TRBJ1-1 and V is TRBV5-1; a possible D gene is TRBD1 (5 bases). CDR1 is SGHRS and CDR2 is YFSETQ in the germline V gene. Between the trimmed V and J ends, which lost 5 bases and 0 bases, there was a span of 8 bases. This CDR3 region has 13 residues.

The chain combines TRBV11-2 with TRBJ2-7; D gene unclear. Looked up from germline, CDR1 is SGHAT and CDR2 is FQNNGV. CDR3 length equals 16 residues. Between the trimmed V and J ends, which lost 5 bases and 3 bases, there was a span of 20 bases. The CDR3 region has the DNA TGTGCCAGCAGCCGTTCTTTAAAGGGCGGCGTCTACGAGCAGTACTTC. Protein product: CASSRSLKGGVYEQYF.

CDR3 sequence (DNA): TGCGCCAGCAGCTTGGACACGGGAGGAGCGTCAGATACGCAGTATTTT. Protein product: CASSLDTGGASDTQYF. J is TRBJ2-3 and V is TRBV5-1; 7 bases are a match to TRBD2. The CDR3 runs to 16 residues. Germline values: CDR1 SGHRS, CDR2 YFSETQ. With 0 bases clipped from V and 4 bases from J, the junction kept 8 bases outside the gene matches.

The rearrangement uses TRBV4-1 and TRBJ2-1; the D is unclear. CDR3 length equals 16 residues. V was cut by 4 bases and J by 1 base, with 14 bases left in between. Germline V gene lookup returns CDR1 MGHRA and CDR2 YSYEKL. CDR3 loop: CASSRYEASSYNEQFF. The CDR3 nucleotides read TGCGCCAGCAGCCGTTACGAGGCTTCTTCCTACAATGAGCAGTTCTTC.

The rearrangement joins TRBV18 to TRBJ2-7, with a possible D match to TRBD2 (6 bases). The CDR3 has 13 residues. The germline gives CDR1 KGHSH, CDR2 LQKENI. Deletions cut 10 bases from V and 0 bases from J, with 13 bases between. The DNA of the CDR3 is TGTGCCACCCGTTGGGGGGACTCCTACGAGCAGTACTTC. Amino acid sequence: CATRWGDSYEQYF.

The CDR3 sequence is CASSPGTGVYSPLHF. The CDR3 region has the DNA TGTGCCAGCAGTCCCGGGACAGGGGTATACTCACCCCTCCACTTT. The chain links TRBV2 to TRBJ1-6; 10 nucleotides line up with TRBD1. V lost 5 bases and J lost 10; bases outside the gene matches: 8. CDR3 length equals 15 residues. Germline-derived CDR1 and CDR2 are SNHLY and FYNNEI.

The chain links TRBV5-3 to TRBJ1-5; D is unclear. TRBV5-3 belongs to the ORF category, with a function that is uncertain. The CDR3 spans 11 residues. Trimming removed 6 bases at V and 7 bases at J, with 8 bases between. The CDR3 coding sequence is TGTGCCAGAAAAAGGACCCAGCCCCAGCATTTT. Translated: CARKRTQPQHF.